The next 29 T cell receptor beta chains were all read from a single sample in a study of cytomegalovirus exposure and HLA in healthy donors. The PCR used 60 Vbeta and 13 Jbeta primers. Sequenced by immunoSEQ multiplex PCR; TCRdb stores in-frame clones only, minus some. Of roughly 110,000 clones detected, around 79% appear once; the ten largest clones hold under 4%. The sequenced sample was PBMCs. The receptors originated from a man aged 55-75 years in good health and CMV-seronegative.

This clone has only one observation. V gene TRBV2 combines with J gene TRBJ1-1; D is ambiguous. Trimming stripped 6 bases from V and 5 bases from J, with 10 bases between. Germline loops: CDR1 SNHLY, CDR2 FYNNEI. The CDR3 covers 12 residues. The CDR3 reads CASREARTEAFF. DNA for the CDR3: TGTGCCAGCAGAGAGGCCCGAACTGAAGCTTTCTTT.

V is TRBV7-9 and J is TRBJ2-3; 8 nucleotides line up with TRBD2. The V gene's germline CDR1 is SEHNR and CDR2 FQNEAQ (reference sequence). The trim removed 7 bases at V and 4 bases at J, leaving 7 bases unmatched. The CDR3 length is 14 residues. In DNA form, the CDR3 reads TGTGCCAGCACGGAGCGGGGGTCCCCAGATACGCAGTATTTT. Translation gives CASTERGSPDTQYF. The whole variable domain, remainder taken from reference TRBV7-9 and TRBJ2-3, is DTGVSQNPRHKITKRGQNVTFRCDPISEHNRLYWYRQTLGQGPEFLTYFQNEAQLEKSRLLSDRFSAERPKGSFSTLEIQRTEQGDSAMYLCASTERGSPDTQYFGPGTRLTVL.

V and J are TRBV4-2 and TRBJ1-5; D is possibly TRBD1 (5 bases). The CDR3 contains 17 residues. V dropped 0 bases and J dropped 0 bases, with 12 bases sitting between them. Germline CDR1 LGHNA, CDR2 YNFKEQ. The CDR3 is CASSQDTGTFSNQPQHF. The CDR3 DNA follows: TGTGCCAGCAGCCAAGATACAGGTACCTTTAGCAATCAGCCCCAGCATTTT.

The genes are TRBV11-2 and TRBJ2-1; weak D call: TRBD1 (5 bases). The CDR3 totals 13 residues. The V gene's germline CDR1 is SGHAT and CDR2 FQNNGV. V lost 2 bases, J lost 5 bases, and 7 bases lay in between. CDR3 in amino acids: CASSLRGHNEQFF. In DNA, the CDR3 is TGTGCCAGCAGCTTAAGGGGCCACAATGAGCAGTTCTTC.

This rearrangement joins TRBV6-5 to TRBJ2-3; 7 bases fit TRBD1. The trim removed 6 bases at V and 2 bases at J, leaving 5 bases unmatched. CDR3 length equals 14 residues. Looked up from germline, CDR1 is MNHEY and CDR2 is SVGAGI. The CDR3 DNA is TGTGCCAGCAGAGACAGGGTTGCCACAGATACGCAGTATTTT. It is translated as CASRDRVATDTQYF.

Only one count was recorded for this clone. This rearrangement joins TRBV5-1 to TRBJ1-1, with D perhaps matching TRBD1 (5 bases). The CDR3 is 14 amino acids. Trimming pared 0 bases from V and 5 bases from J, leaving 11 bases between. Germline CDR1 is SGHRS and CDR2 is YFSETQ. CDR3 protein: CASSLDIRGTEAFF. Here the CDR3 DNA reads TGCGCCAGCAGCTTGGACATTCGGGGGACTGAAGCTTTCTTT.

This clone is a singleton in its sample. The CDR3, as DNA: TGTGCCAGCAGTGAACAGAGCGGGGGCTACAATGAGCAGTTCTTC. It translates to CASSEQSGGYNEQFF. The chain couples TRBV2 to TRBJ2-1; the match to TRBD2 covers 8 bases. The CDR3 runs 15 residues. Per the germline V gene, CDR1 is SNHLY and CDR2 is FYNNEI. V gave up 2 bases and J gave up 3 bases; unmatched junction bases: 3.

This clone appeared a few times. The chain is built from TRBV7-2 and TRBJ1-5; 7 nucleotides agree with TRBD1. From germline, CDR1 is SGHTA and CDR2 FQGNSA. CDR3 length: 15 amino acids. V shed 5 bases and J 7 bases; nucleotides not matched to a gene: 11. CDR3 loop: CASSPEGAGGQPQHF. The CDR3 DNA follows: TGTGCCAGCAGCCCGGAGGGGGCAGGGGGGCAGCCCCAGCATTTT.

In nucleotides, the CDR3 is TGTGCCAGCAGCTTATCGGTACAGGGCGGCGCACGAGGGGCCAACGTCCTGACTTTC. Translated, it gives CASSLSVQGGARGANVLTF. The chain combines TRBV7-2 with TRBJ2-6; possibly TRBD1 for D (6 bases). The CDR3 is 19 amino acids. Trimming left V 2 bases short and J 4 bases short, with 21 bases between. Looked up from germline, CDR1 is SGHTA and CDR2 is FQGNSA.

The chain is built from TRBV7-2 and TRBJ1-3; D gene uncertain. Trimming pared 3 bases from V and 0 bases from J, leaving 6 bases between. The CDR3 covers 14 residues. The germline gives CDR1 SGHTA, CDR2 FQGNSA. The CDR3, as DNA: TGTGCCAGCAGCTTGAGCCACTCTGGAAACACCATATATTTT. It encodes CASSLSHSGNTIYF.

Worth noting for this clone: The junction departs from the called germline gene at one end, perhaps through a read error. The gene calls are TRBV29-1 and TRBJ2-1; 9 bases fit TRBD1. The CDR3 length is 19 residues. In germline, CDR1 is SQVTM, CDR2 ANQGSEA. DNA for the CDR3: TGCAGCGTCGAAGAACCGGGACAGGGATTCAGACTTTTGGGCAATGAGCAGTTCTTC. Its translation: CSVEEPGQGFRLLGNEQFF.

The chain is built from TRBV5-6 and TRBJ1-5; D call uncertain. This CDR3 spans 12 amino acids. Germline V gene sequence: CDR1 SGHDT, CDR2 YYEEEE. V was trimmed by 2 bases and J by 5 bases, leaving 5 bases between them. The CDR3 bases are TGTGCCAGCAGCTTAATAGATCAGCCCCAGCATTTT. Its protein is CASSLIDQPQHF.

The rearrangement links TRBV7-2 to TRBJ1-6, with D perhaps matching TRBD1 (5 bases). The CDR3 runs to 13 residues. V dropped 2 bases and J dropped 11 bases, with 10 bases sitting between them. Germline V gives CDR1 SGHTA, CDR2 FQGNSA. For the CDR3, the DNA is TGTGCCAGCAGCTTACAGGGCCGCCCACCCCTCCACTTT. It yields the protein CASSLQGRPPLHF.

The rearrangement joins TRBV7-3 to TRBJ2-5; possible D gene TRBD2, 6 bases. Germline assignment: CDR1 SGHTA and CDR2 FQGTGA. The germline V and J ends were trimmed by 0 bases and 5 bases, with 10 bases remaining between them. The CDR3 contains 14 residues. This CDR3 is CASSLTSGGETQYF. The CDR3 region has the DNA TGTGCCAGCAGCTTAACGTCCGGAGGGGAGACCCAGTACTTC.

The chain has TRBV5-1 and TRBJ2-1; possibly TRBD1 for D (5 bases). The CDR3 totals 13 residues. CDR1 is SGHRS and CDR2 is YFSETQ in the germline V gene. With 2 bases removed from V and 10 bases from J, the gap between germline ends came to 13 bases. CDR3 DNA: TGCGCCAGCAGCTTCGTGGCAGGGCGGGAGCAGTTCTTC. Protein sequence: CASSFVAGREQFF.

V usage is TRBV5-4 and J usage is TRBJ1-2, with 7 bases lining up with TRBD1. The length of the CDR3 is 16 residues. J gave up 0 bases and V 0 bases, and 5 bases lay outside the gene matches. Germline values: CDR1 SGHNT, CDR2 YYREEE (reference sequence). The CDR3 spells CASSLAIGTANYGYTF. The CDR3 nucleotides are TGTGCCAGCAGCTTGGCCATTGGGACAGCTAACTATGGCTACACCTTC. Combining the CDR3 with reference TRBV5-4 and TRBJ1-2 gives the whole variable domain ETGVTQSPTHLIKTRGQQVTLRCSSQSGHNTVSWYQQALGQGPQFIFQYYREEENGRGNFPPRFSGLQFPNYSSELNVNALELDDSALYLCASSLAIGTANYGYTFGSGTRLTVV.

The chain joins TRBV29-1 to TRBJ2-7; 7 bases fit TRBD1. The length of the CDR3 is 12 residues. Germline V CDR1 and CDR2: SQVTM, ANQGSEA. Trimming removed 8 bases from V and 5 bases from J; junction bases left unmatched: 9. The CDR3 loop reads CSHDRVRHEQYF. The CDR3 DNA reads as TGCAGCCACGACAGGGTAAGGCACGAGCAGTACTTC.

The gene calls are TRBV6-9 and TRBJ2-1, with a tentative D call TRBD1 (6 bases). In germline, CDR1 is MNHGY, CDR2 SVAAGI. The CDR3 runs to 16 residues. V was clipped by 8 bases and J by 0 bases, with 17 bases between them. The CDR3 here is CASPGTPMGSYNEQFF. Written as DNA, the CDR3 is TGTGCCAGCCCCGGGACACCCATGGGCTCCTACAATGAGCAGTTCTTC.

The rearrangement uses TRBV5-1 and TRBJ2-5; TRBD2 matches at 9 bases. The CDR3 consists of 15 residues. CDR1 is SGHRS and CDR2 is YFSETQ in the germline V gene. V shed 0 bases and J 5 bases; nucleotides not matched to a gene: 5. In nucleotides, the CDR3 is TGCGCCAGCAGCTTGGGTGGGACTAGCTCGGAGACCCAGTACTTC. Its translation: CASSLGGTSSETQYF.

The genes are TRBV7-2 and TRBJ2-5, with D maybe TRBD1 (6 bases). V was cut by 4 bases and J by 5 bases, with 11 bases left in between. The CDR3 has 13 residues. Germline V gives CDR1 SGHTA, CDR2 FQGNSA. The CDR3 DNA reads TGTGCCAGCAGCTCCAGGGGTTCGGAGACCCAGTACTTC. Protein: CASSSRGSETQYF. Full variable domain (outside the CDR3, taken from reference TRBV7-2 and TRBJ2-5): GAGVSQSPSNKVTEKGKDVELRCDPISGHTALYWYRQSLGQGLEFLIYFQGNSAPDKSGLPSDRFSAERTGGSVSTLTIQRTQQEDSAVYLCASSSRGSETQYFGPGTRLLVL.

The chain recombines TRBV4-2 with TRBJ2-5; tentatively, D is TRBD1 (5 bases). Germline V gene data show CDR1 as LGHNA and CDR2 as YNFKEQ. The CDR3 totals 16 residues. V gave up 1 base and J gave up 1 base, with 13 bases separating them. Written as DNA, the CDR3 is TGTGCCAGCAGCCAAGCAGGGATCCCCGGCCAAGAGACCCAGTACTTC. Protein: CASSQAGIPGQETQYF.

The chain joins TRBV2 to TRBJ1-5; D may be TRBD1 (5 bases). Germline-derived CDR1 and CDR2 are SNHLY and FYNNEI. The CDR3 sequence is 13 residues long. The germline V and J ends were trimmed by 7 bases and 8 bases, with 15 bases remaining between them. DNA of the CDR3: TGTGCCAGCAACCTGGGGGGGGAAAAGCCCCAGCATTTT. Translating gives CASNLGGEKPQHF.

This clone was recorded once. The chain employs TRBV11-2 and TRBJ1-6; TRBD1 agrees at 8 bases. Per the germline V gene, CDR1 is SGHAT and CDR2 is FQNNGV. The CDR3 extends over 14 amino acids. With 5 bases clipped from V and 7 bases from J, the junction kept 4 bases outside the gene matches. CDR3 loop: CASSPTGGNSPLHF. The CDR3 nucleotides are TGTGCCAGCAGCCCAACAGGGGGGAATTCACCCCTCCACTTT.

This clone was counted once. Within the sample, other DNA sequences also encode this same CDR3. The chain carries TRBV27 and TRBJ2-2; maybe TRBD2 (6 bases). CDR1 and CDR2 from the germline V gene are MNHEY and SMNVEV (reference sequence). The V end lost 3 bases, the J end lost 5 bases, and 7 bases lay between the germline ends. The CDR3 consists of 13 residues. The CDR3 DNA reads as TGTGCCAGCAGTTTCGGGGGAACCGGGGAGCTGTTTTTT. Protein product: CASSFGGTGELFF.

V and J are TRBV11-2 and TRBJ2-1, with D hard to call. The CDR3 sequence is 13 residues long. With 5 bases removed from V and 12 bases from J, the gap between germline ends came to 17 bases. Germline values: CDR1 SGHAT, CDR2 FQNNGV. CDR3 region: CASSPVVQVGQFF. DNA of the CDR3: TGTGCCAGCAGCCCCGTCGTCCAGGTAGGGCAGTTCTTC. The full variable domain, completed using reference TRBV11-2 and TRBJ2-1, is EAGVAQSPRYKIIEKRQSVAFWCNPISGHATLYWYQQILGQGPKLLIQFQNNGVVDDSQLPKDRFSAERLKGVDSTLKIQPAKLEDSAVYLCASSPVVQVGQFFGPGTRLTVL.

The chain carries TRBV6-5 and TRBJ2-1, with TRBD2 identical over 13 bases. Germline trimming cut 2 bases from V and 9 bases from J; bases unmatched to any gene: 7. The CDR3 extends over 16 amino acids. The germline gives CDR1 MNHEY, CDR2 SVGAGI. The CDR3 reads CASSYGTSGGAGEQFF. The CDR3, as DNA: TGTGCCAGCAGTTACGGCACTAGCGGGGGGGCGGGTGAGCAGTTCTTC.

The chain has TRBV6-1 and TRBJ1-5; 7 bases match TRBD1. Germline CDR1 MNHNS, CDR2 SASEGT. The ends lost 3 bases at V and 3 bases at J; junction bases unmatched: 2. This CDR3 is 14 amino acids long. CDR3 coding DNA: TGTGCCAGCAGTGAGACAGGGAACAATCAGCCCCAGCATTTT. It yields the protein CASSETGNNQPQHF.

CDR3 loop: CATSRVDRVLSGYTF. DNA for the CDR3: TGTGCCACCAGCAGGGTCGACAGGGTACTATCCGGCTACACCTTC. J is TRBJ1-2 and V is TRBV15, with 7 bases aligning to TRBD1. The CDR3 runs 15 residues. V lost 3 bases and J lost 8; bases outside the gene matches: 12. In germline, CDR1 is LNHNV, CDR2 YYDKDF (reference sequence).

The rearrangement joins TRBV18 to TRBJ1-1; 9 positions match TRBD1. Germline V lookup: CDR1 KGHSH, CDR2 LQKENI. V lost 2 bases and J lost 5; bases outside the gene matches: 3. This CDR3 contains 14 residues. CDR3 nucleotide sequence: TGTGCCAGCTCACCAGGGACAGGGAAAACTGAAGCTTTCTTT. Its protein product is CASSPGTGKTEAFF.